These 31 T cell receptor beta chains were sequenced from one sample in a study of CXCR3-negative and CXCR3-positive naive CD8 T cells. Regarding the study as a whole: Against CXCR3-negative naive cells, CXCR3-positive naive cells showed more hydrophobic TRB CDR3s.

Antigen specificity for these receptors is unknown. Libraries were UMI-labeled 5' RACE TRB cDNA. TCRdb reprocessed the 5' RACE reads, with one entry per CDR3 protein and no DNA. The sample holds about 130,000 distinct CDR3 sequences. Input material: naive CXCR3+ CD8+ T cells from blood. Subset denoted: CD45RO-CCR7+CD27+CD95- naive CD8+ T cells expressing CXCR3 (TNR3+). The receptors originated from a human donor in good health. Some clones in this sample may be carry-over from other donors' samples.

V and J are TRBV12-3 or TRBV12-4 and TRBJ2-1; the TCRdb call, TRBD2, lacks DNA for checking. The CDR3 contains 16 residues. The CDR3 spells CASSELAASSYNEQFF.

The CDR3 sequence: CASSVAVWGMNTGELFF. The rearrangement joins TRBV9 to TRBJ2-2. The germline V gene has CDR1 SGDLS and CDR2 YYNGEE. The CDR3 has 17 residues.

The chain uses TRBV7-9 and TRBJ2-7; as DNA is missing, the TRBD1 call by TCRdb cannot be tested. Looked up from germline, CDR1 is SEHNR and CDR2 is FQNEAQ (reference sequence). The CDR3 sequence is 15 residues long. The CDR3: CASSLTDQATYEQYF.

The chain couples TRBV6-1 to TRBJ2-2. CDR1 and CDR2 (germline): MNHNS, SASEGT. The CDR3 covers 15 residues. CDR3 sequence reads: CASSETGWNTGELFF.

This chain uses TRBV28 with TRBJ2-7; absent DNA, TCRdb's TRBD1 call cannot be checked. Germline CDR1 is MDHEN and CDR2 is SYDVKM. The CDR3 consists of 12 residues. CDR3 in amino acids: CASSFPGYEQYF.

V gene TRBV5-1 combines with J gene TRBJ2-7; TCRdb returns TRBD1, unconfirmable since there is no DNA. CDR1 is SGHRS and CDR2 is YFSETQ in the germline V gene. The CDR3 is 14 amino acids. CDR3 loop: CASSLGQTTYEQYF.

The rearrangement links TRBV20-1 to TRBJ2-3. CDR1 DFQATT and CDR2 SNEGSKA come from the germline V gene (reference sequence). CDR3 length equals 11 residues. The CDR3 loop is CSARSGDTQYF.

The chain combines TRBV29-1 with TRBJ1-2; the TCRdb call, TRBD1, lacks DNA for checking. Germline CDR1 is SQVTM and CDR2 is ANQGSEA. CDR3 length equals 14 residues. This CDR3 reads CSAETGERLEGYTF.

The V gene is TRBV5-1, the J gene TRBJ2-2; without DNA, the TCRdb call of TRBD1 cannot be checked. The CDR3 totals 15 residues. Germline V gene sequence: CDR1 SGHRS, CDR2 YFSETQ. The CDR3 reads CASSLLTENTGELFF.

The rearrangement links TRBV7-8 to TRBJ2-3; the D call of TRBD1 rests on TCRdb alone, since no DNA is present to check it. Germline lookup yields CDR1 SGHVS and CDR2 FQNEAQ. The CDR3 runs 13 residues. The CDR3 protein is CASSTSWGDTQYF.

The chain couples TRBV4-2 to TRBJ1-1. Germline-derived CDR1 and CDR2 are LGHNA and YNFKEQ. CDR3 length equals 14 residues. The CDR3: CASSQVGVGTEAFF.

This chain joins TRBV4-1 and TRBJ1-1; as DNA is missing, the TRBD1 call by TCRdb cannot be tested. The CDR3 length is 15 residues. The V gene's germline CDR1 is MGHRA and CDR2 YSYEKL. The CDR3 is CASSNAGGQNTEAFF.

The chain employs TRBV21-1 and TRBJ2-1; TCRdb's D gene call, TRBD2, goes unchecked for lack of DNA. TRBV21-1 is a known pseudogene. This CDR3 contains 18 residues. The CDR3 here is CASSNSSLPGGSVNEQFF.

The rearrangement links TRBV30 to TRBJ2-5; without DNA, the TCRdb call of TRBD2 cannot be checked. CDR1 and CDR2 from the germline V gene are GTSNPN and SVGIG (reference sequence). The CDR3 has 15 residues. The CDR3 spells CAWSDGGGAGETQYF.

This chain connects TRBV14 to TRBJ2-4; TCRdb's D gene call, TRBD1, goes unchecked for lack of DNA. This CDR3 has 16 amino acids. Germline V gene sequence: CDR1 SGHDN, CDR2 FVKESK. CDR3 in amino acids: CASSQRDTLAKNIQYF.

V and J are TRBV20-1 and TRBJ1-1; no DNA is available, so the TRBD1 call from TCRdb remains unchecked. Germline loops: CDR1 DFQATT, CDR2 SNEGSKA (reference sequence). The CDR3 has 12 residues. CDR3 region: CSATGDRTEAFF.

The chain has TRBV7-6 and TRBJ1-2; TCRdb designates TRBD1, a call that cannot be tested without DNA. Looked up from germline, CDR1 is SGHVS and CDR2 is FNYEAQ. The CDR3 covers 14 residues. CDR3 protein: CASRKDRGDYGYTF.

The chain is built from TRBV6-6 and TRBJ2-4. The CDR3 has 15 amino acids. CDR1 and CDR2 from the germline V gene are MNHNY and SVGAGI (reference sequence). The CDR3 loop is CASSYSSLAKNIQYF.

This rearrangement joins TRBV20-1 to TRBJ2-1; lacking DNA, the TRBD2 call made by TCRdb goes unchecked. CDR3 length: 15 residues. Germline CDR1 is DFQATT and CDR2 is SNEGSKA (reference sequence). Here the CDR3 reads CSARTGTSAYNEQFF.

The chain is built from TRBV7-3 and TRBJ2-2; the TCRdb D gene call, TRBD2, has no DNA to confirm it. Germline V gene lookup returns CDR1 SGHTA and CDR2 FQGTGA. This CDR3 contains 14 residues. CDR3 sequence: CASSELGNTGELFF.

The chain carries TRBV7-3 and TRBJ2-3. The V gene's germline CDR1 is SGHTA and CDR2 FQGTGA. There are 14 residues in the CDR3. The CDR3 sequence: CASSSLGSTDTQYF. The entire variable domain, with the rest obtained from reference TRBV7-3 and TRBJ2-3, is as follows: GAGVSQTPSNKVTEKGKYVELRCDPISGHTALYWYRQSLGQGPEFLIYFQGTGAADDSGLPNDRFFAVRPEGSVSTLKIQRTERGDSAVYLCASSSLGSTDTQYFGPGTRLTVL.

The chain is built from TRBV5-1 and TRBJ2-5. Looked up from germline, CDR1 is SGHRS and CDR2 is YFSETQ. The CDR3 consists of 14 residues. CDR3 region: CASSLVGDQETQYF.

The chain is built from TRBV4-2 and TRBJ2-3; TCRdb's D gene call, TRBD1, goes unchecked for lack of DNA. Germline V gene data show CDR1 as LGHNA and CDR2 as YNFKEQ. CDR3 length equals 18 residues. This CDR3 reads CASSQVTRGARSTDTQYF.

This chain connects TRBV7-6 to TRBJ1-2; the D call of TRBD1 rests on TCRdb alone, since no DNA is present to check it. The CDR3 contains 20 residues. Germline values: CDR1 SGHVS, CDR2 FNYEAQ. The CDR3: CASSSDSRPGQGAVSYGYTF.

The rearrangement uses TRBV12-3 or TRBV12-4 and TRBJ2-7; TCRdb's D call, TRBD1, is unchecked because there is no DNA. The CDR3 is 12 amino acids. The CDR3: CASRRQGLEQYF.

The genes are TRBV7-8 and TRBJ2-2; the D call of TRBD2 rests on TCRdb alone, since no DNA is present to check it. This CDR3 has 18 amino acids. CDR1 is SGHVS, CDR2 FQNEAQ, per germline. CDR3 region: CASQPVGTSGGWTGELFF.

This chain uses TRBV13 with TRBJ1-1; TCRdb names TRBD1, which stays unverified in the absence of DNA. Germline CDR1 PRHDT, CDR2 FYEKMQ (reference sequence). The CDR3 sequence is 15 residues long. This CDR3 reads CASSSRQGADTEAFF.

The gene calls are TRBV11-2 and TRBJ2-3; TCRdb selects TRBD2, and the lack of DNA leaves this call unchecked. The CDR3 runs to 16 residues. Germline V lookup: CDR1 SGHAT, CDR2 FQNNGV. CDR3 amino acids: CASSSSHSSSVYTQYF.

The V and J genes are TRBV7-9 and TRBJ1-1; TCRdb's D call, TRBD1, is unchecked because there is no DNA. The germline gives CDR1 SEHNR, CDR2 FQNEAQ (reference sequence). The CDR3 extends over 13 amino acids. CDR3 protein: CASSPTGGTEAFF.

The chain carries TRBV10-3 and TRBJ1-1; absent DNA, TCRdb's TRBD1 call cannot be checked. The V gene's germline CDR1 is ENHRY and CDR2 SYGVKD. This CDR3 contains 14 residues. The CDR3 sequence: CASAKGSWATEAFF.

The chain uses TRBV9 and TRBJ2-1; TCRdb names TRBD2, which stays unverified in the absence of DNA. The germline CDR1 and CDR2 sequences are SGDLS and YYNGEE. The CDR3 has 14 amino acids. The CDR3 region is CASSPSRAGAEQFF.